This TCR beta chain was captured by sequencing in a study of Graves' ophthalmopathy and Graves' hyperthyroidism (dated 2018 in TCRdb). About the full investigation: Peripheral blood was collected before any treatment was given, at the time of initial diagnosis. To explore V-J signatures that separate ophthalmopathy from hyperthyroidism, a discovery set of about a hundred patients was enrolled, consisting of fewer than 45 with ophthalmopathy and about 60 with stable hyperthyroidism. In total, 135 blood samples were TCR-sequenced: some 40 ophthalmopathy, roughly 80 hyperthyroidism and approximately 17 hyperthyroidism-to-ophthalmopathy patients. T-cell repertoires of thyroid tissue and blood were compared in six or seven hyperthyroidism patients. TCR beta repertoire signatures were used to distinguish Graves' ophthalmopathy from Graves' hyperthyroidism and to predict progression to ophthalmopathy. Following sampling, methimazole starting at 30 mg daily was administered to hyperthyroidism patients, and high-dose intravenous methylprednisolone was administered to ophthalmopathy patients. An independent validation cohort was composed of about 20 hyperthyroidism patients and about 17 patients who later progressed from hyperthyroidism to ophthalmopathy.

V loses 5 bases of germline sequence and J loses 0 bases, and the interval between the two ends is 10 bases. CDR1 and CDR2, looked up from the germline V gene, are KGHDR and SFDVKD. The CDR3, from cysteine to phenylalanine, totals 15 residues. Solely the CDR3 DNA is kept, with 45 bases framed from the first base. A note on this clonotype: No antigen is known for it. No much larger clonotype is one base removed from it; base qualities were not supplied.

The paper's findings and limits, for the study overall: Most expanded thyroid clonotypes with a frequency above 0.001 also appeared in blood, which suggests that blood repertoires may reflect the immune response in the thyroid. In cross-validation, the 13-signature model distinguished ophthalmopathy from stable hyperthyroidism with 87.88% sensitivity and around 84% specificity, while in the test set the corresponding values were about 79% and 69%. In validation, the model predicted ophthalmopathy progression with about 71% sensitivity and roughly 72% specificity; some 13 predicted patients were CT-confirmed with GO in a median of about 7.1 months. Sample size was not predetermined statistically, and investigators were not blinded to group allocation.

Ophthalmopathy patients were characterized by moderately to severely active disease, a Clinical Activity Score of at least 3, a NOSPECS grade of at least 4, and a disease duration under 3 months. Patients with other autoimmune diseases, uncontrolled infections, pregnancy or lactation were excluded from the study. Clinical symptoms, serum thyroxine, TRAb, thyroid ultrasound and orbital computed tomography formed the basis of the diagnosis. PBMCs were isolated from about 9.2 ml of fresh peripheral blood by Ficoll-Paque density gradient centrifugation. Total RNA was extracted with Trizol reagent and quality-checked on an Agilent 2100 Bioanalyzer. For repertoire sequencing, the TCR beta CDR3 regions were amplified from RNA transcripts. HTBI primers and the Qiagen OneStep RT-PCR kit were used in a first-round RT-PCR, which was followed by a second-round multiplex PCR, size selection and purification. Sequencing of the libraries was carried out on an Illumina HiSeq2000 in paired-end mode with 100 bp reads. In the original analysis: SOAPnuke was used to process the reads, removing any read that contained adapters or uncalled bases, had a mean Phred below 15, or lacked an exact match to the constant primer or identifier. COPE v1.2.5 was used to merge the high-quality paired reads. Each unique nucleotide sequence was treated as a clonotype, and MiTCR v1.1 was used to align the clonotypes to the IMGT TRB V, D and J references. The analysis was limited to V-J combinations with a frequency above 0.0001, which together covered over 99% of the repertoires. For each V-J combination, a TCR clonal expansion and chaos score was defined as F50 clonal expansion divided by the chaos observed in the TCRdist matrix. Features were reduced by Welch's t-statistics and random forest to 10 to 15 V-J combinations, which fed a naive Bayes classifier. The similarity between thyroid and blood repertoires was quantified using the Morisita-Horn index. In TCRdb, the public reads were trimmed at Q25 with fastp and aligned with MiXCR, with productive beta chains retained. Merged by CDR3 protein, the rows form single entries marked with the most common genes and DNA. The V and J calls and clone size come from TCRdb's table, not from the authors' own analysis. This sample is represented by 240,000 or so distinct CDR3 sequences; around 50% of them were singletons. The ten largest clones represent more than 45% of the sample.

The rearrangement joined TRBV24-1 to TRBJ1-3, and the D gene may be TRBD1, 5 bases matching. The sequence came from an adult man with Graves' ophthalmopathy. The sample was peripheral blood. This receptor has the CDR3 CATSGPGISGNTIYF. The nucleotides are TGTGCCACCAGTGGTCCAGGGATCTCTGGAAACACCATATATTTT.